These 22 T cell receptor beta chains were sequenced from one sample in a study of T cell responses to AZD1222 COVID-19 vaccine. Assay used: immunoSEQ multiplex PCR; TCRdb lists only in-frame clones, some missing. The sample records 150,000 to 200,000 clones, 85% to 95% being singletons. The sequenced sample was peripheral blood, obtained on day 0 of AZD1222 vaccination. These receptors came from an adult in good health.

The chain's CDR3 is CAWSSTNDLQPQHF. DNA of the CDR3: TGTGCCTGGAGTAGCACCAACGACCTCCAGCCCCAGCATTTT. This rearrangement joins TRBV30 to TRBJ1-5; D is uncertain. CDR3 size: 14 residues. V was trimmed by 2 bases and J by 7 bases, leaving 15 bases between them. Per the germline V gene, CDR1 is GTSNPN and CDR2 is SVGIG (reference sequence).

This chain uses TRBV19 with TRBJ1-1; 7 bases are shared with TRBD1. The CDR3 contains 14 residues. Germline lookup yields CDR1 LNHDA and CDR2 SQIVND (reference sequence). Unmatched junction bases numbered 5, after V lost 6 bases and J lost 1 base. CDR3 sequence: CASRRQGTNTEAFF. CDR3 nucleotide sequence: TGTGCCAGTAGGCGACAGGGTACGAACACTGAAGCTTTCTTT.

The rearrangement joins TRBV7-8 to TRBJ2-3; D unresolved. This CDR3 comprises 14 residues. Trimming took off 5 bases at V and 5 bases at J, with 14 bases between the two ends. Germline V gives CDR1 SGHVS, CDR2 FQNEAQ. Here the CDR3 reads CASSLTWAQDTQYF. The CDR3 region has the DNA TGTGCCAGCAGCCTAACGTGGGCCCAAGATACGCAGTATTTT.

The V call is TRBV28, the J call TRBJ1-2, with unresolved D. CDR3 length: 14 amino acids. CDR1 MDHEN and CDR2 SYDVKM come from the germline V gene. V was trimmed by 2 bases and J by 2 bases, leaving 9 bases between them. The CDR3 DNA is TGTGCCAGCAGTTTAGCACTCCCCAACTATGGCTACACCTTC. This encodes CASSLALPNYGYTF.

The rearrangement joins TRBV5-1 to TRBJ1-5; TRBD1 is a possible D gene (5 bases). V gave up 0 bases and J gave up 3 bases, with 10 bases separating them. The CDR3 runs to 15 residues. The germline V gene encodes CDR1 SGHRS and CDR2 YFSETQ. CDR3 region: CASSLDGAPNQPQHF. Here the CDR3 DNA reads TGCGCCAGCAGCTTGGATGGGGCCCCCAATCAGCCCCAGCATTTT.

CDR3 DNA: TGTGCCAGCAGCTTACCAGGGACCTATGGCTACACCTTC. Protein sequence: CASSLPGTYGYTF. The V and J genes are TRBV7-2 and TRBJ1-2, with D maybe TRBD1 (5 bases). Trimming left V 2 bases short and J 4 bases short, with 8 bases between. Per the germline V gene, CDR1 is SGHTA and CDR2 is FQGNSA. The CDR3 runs to 13 residues.

This clone showed up just once. The chain employs TRBV6-1 and TRBJ1-2; no reliable D call. Germline V lookup: CDR1 MNHNS, CDR2 SASEGT. This CDR3 spans 13 amino acids. Deletions cut 3 bases from V and 1 base from J, with 6 bases between. The CDR3 region has the DNA TGTGCCAGCAGTGAGCACAGTAACTATGGCTACACCTTC. Translation: CASSEHSNYGYTF.

V usage is TRBV30 and J usage is TRBJ1-2; the D gene is possibly TRBD1 (5 bases). The germline gives CDR1 GTSNPN, CDR2 SVGIG (reference sequence). V lost 4 bases, J lost 7 bases, and 16 bases lay in between. The CDR3 runs to 13 residues. The CDR3 DNA is TGTGCCTGGACCCCAGATCAGGGTCTTGGCTACACCTTC. Amino acids: CAWTPDQGLGYTF.

The rearrangement links TRBV12-3 or TRBV12-4 to TRBJ1-2; possible D gene TRBD1, 6 bases. The CDR3 is 13 residues long. V lost 3 bases, J lost 2 bases, and 7 bases lay in between. CDR3 in DNA: TGTGCCAGCAGTTTGGGGACAAACTATGGCTACACCTTC. Protein: CASSLGTNYGYTF.

The chain carries TRBV7-9 and TRBJ2-1; 9 nucleotides match TRBD2. In germline, CDR1 is SEHNR, CDR2 FQNEAQ (reference sequence). Trimming cost V 3 bases and J 7 bases; bases outside gene matches: 7. The CDR3 consists of 15 residues. The CDR3 region is CASSFLAGNSNEQFF. The CDR3 DNA follows: TGTGCCAGCAGCTTTCTAGCGGGGAATAGTAATGAGCAGTTCTTC.

The rearrangement links TRBV5-4 to TRBJ1-1, with TRBD1 matching over 8 bases. The CDR3 extends over 12 amino acids. V trimming: 4 bases; J trimming: 8 bases; junction bases outside the gene matches: 4. The germline V gene has CDR1 SGHNT and CDR2 YYREEE (reference sequence). As DNA, the CDR3 is TGTGCCAGCAGCCCGGGGGACAGGGAAGCTTTCTTT. It yields the protein CASSPGDREAFF.

This chain links TRBV3-1 (or the pseudogene TRBV3-2) with TRBJ1-2; D possibly corresponds to TRBD1 (5 bases). Deletions cut 4 bases from V and 0 bases from J, with 9 bases between. This CDR3 region has 14 residues. Per the germline V gene, CDR1 is LGHDT and CDR2 is YNNKEL (reference sequence). This chain's CDR3 is CASSPGATNYGYTF. In DNA form, the CDR3 reads TGTGCCAGCAGCCCCGGGGCTACTAACTATGGCTACACCTTC.

This clone appeared a few times. This chain joins TRBV6-6 and TRBJ2-2, with D perhaps matching TRBD1 (5 bases). CDR3 length: 16 amino acids. With 6 bases removed from V and 4 bases from J, the gap between germline ends came to 18 bases. Germline V gives CDR1 MNHNY, CDR2 SVGAGI (reference sequence). CDR3 coding DNA: TGTGCCAGCAGCCACCAGGGAAGGGTGGGCACCGGGGAGCTGTTTTTT. Translation: CASSHQGRVGTGELFF.

Of note for this clone: Other nucleotide sequences in the sample specify the same CDR3. The chain couples TRBV7-3 to TRBJ2-3; 9 nucleotides line up with TRBD1. The CDR3 loop spans 15 amino acids. Germline CDR1 SGHTA, CDR2 FQGTGA. V lost 6 bases to trimming and J lost 2 bases; unmatched junction nucleotides: 6. CDR3 sequence reads: CASSPGQGNTDTQYF. CDR3 nucleotide sequence: TGTGCCAGCAGTCCGGGACAGGGAAACACAGATACGCAGTATTTT.

J is TRBJ1-2 and V is TRBV4-1; D not certain. Trimming left V 3 bases short and J 2 bases short, with 16 bases between. The CDR3 spans 16 residues. The germline gives CDR1 MGHRA, CDR2 YSYEKL. The CDR3 nucleotides are TGCGCCAGCAGCCAGGGAGTAATGCCCCCAAACTATGGCTACACCTTC. Translating gives CASSQGVMPPNYGYTF.

The chain joins TRBV28 to TRBJ1-6, with D unclear. CDR3 size: 14 residues. Germline-derived CDR1 and CDR2 are MDHEN and SYDVKM. V lost 8 bases and J lost 7, with 15 bases in between. The CDR3 DNA sequence: TGTGCCAGCTGGAGAAACATTCGGAATTCACCCCTCCACTTT. Its protein product is CASWRNIRNSPLHF.

This clone was observed a few times. CDR3 sequence (DNA): TGTGCCACCAGCCCGGGACGGTTGGGGGGCTATGGCTACACCTTC. It specifies CATSPGRLGGYGYTF. J is TRBJ1-2 and V is TRBV15; a possible D gene is TRBD1 (5 bases). Germline V CDR1 and CDR2: LNHNV, YYDKDF (reference sequence). Trimming removed 5 bases at V and 4 bases at J, with 17 bases between. This CDR3 spans 15 amino acids.

The rearrangement uses TRBV6-5 and TRBJ1-1; TRBD1 might be the D (5 bases). The CDR3 is 14 amino acids. The V gene's germline CDR1 is MNHEY and CDR2 SVGAGI. V shed 6 bases and J shed 8 bases, with 19 bases lying between them. The CDR3, as DNA: TGTGCCAGCAGGGGTCCACTCCGGGGGGACGAAGCTTTCTTT. Residues: CASRGPLRGDEAFF.

V is TRBV7-9 and J is TRBJ2-7; either TRBD1 or TRBD2 may fit D (6 bases each). CDR3 length equals 14 residues. V lost 5 bases and J lost 3, with 14 bases in between. Germline CDR1 reads SEHNR; CDR2 reads FQNEAQ (reference sequence). The CDR3 loop is CASSREGGNYEQYF. The CDR3 DNA reads as TGTGCCAGCAGCCGCGAGGGGGGCAACTACGAGCAGTACTTC.

The chain is built from TRBV19 and TRBJ1-5, with TRBD1 identical over 8 bases. The germline V gene has CDR1 LNHDA and CDR2 SQIVND (reference sequence). CDR3 length: 15 amino acids. Trimming took 3 bases from V and 4 from J; bases not matched to a gene: 5. In DNA, the CDR3 is TGTGCCAGTAGTATCGTGGACAGGGCTAATCAGCCCCAGCATTTT. This codes for CASSIVDRANQPQHF.

The J gene is TRBJ1-2, the V gene TRBV12-2. TRBV12-2 is noted as a pseudogene. This CDR3 has 14 amino acids. CDR3 DNA: TGTGCAAGTCGCTTAGCGCGGGCAGCGTATGGCTACACCTTC. Translating gives CASRLARAAYGYTF.

The chain is built from TRBV19 and TRBJ1-5; D unclear. V shed 3 bases and J shed 11 bases, with 17 bases lying between them. Germline V gives CDR1 LNHDA, CDR2 SQIVND (reference sequence). This CDR3 contains 14 residues. CDR3 residues: CASSIGQDRIAQHF. The CDR3 nucleotides read TGTGCCAGTAGTATCGGGCAGGACCGGATTGCCCAGCATTTT.